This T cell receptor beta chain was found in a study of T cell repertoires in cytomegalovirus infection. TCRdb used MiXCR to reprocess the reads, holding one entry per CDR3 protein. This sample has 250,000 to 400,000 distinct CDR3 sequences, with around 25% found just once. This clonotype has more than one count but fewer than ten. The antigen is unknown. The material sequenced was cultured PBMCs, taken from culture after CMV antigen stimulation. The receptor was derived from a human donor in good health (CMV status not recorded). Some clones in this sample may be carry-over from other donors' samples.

CDR3 nucleotides: TGTGCCAGCAGTTACTCGACAACTACGAACATTCAGTACTTC. Its translation: CASSYSTTTNIQYF. J is TRBJ2-4 and V is TRBV6-6; unclear D gene. Between the trimmed V and J ends, which lost 0 bases and 7 bases, there was a span of 10 bases. The CDR3 sequence is 14 residues long. Germline-derived CDR1 and CDR2 are MNHNY and SVGAGI (reference sequence).